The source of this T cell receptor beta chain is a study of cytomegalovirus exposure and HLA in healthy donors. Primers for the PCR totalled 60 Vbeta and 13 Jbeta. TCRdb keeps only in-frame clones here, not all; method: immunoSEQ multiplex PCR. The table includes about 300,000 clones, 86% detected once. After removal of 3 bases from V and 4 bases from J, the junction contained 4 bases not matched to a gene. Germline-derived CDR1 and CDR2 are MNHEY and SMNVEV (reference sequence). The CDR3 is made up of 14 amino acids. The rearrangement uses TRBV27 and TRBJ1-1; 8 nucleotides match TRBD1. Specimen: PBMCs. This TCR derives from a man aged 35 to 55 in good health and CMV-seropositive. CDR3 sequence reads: CASSLLTGGTEAFF. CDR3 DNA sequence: TGTGCCAGCAGTTTGCTAACAGGGGGCACTGAAGCTTTCTTT.